What follows are 5 T cell receptor beta chains derived from one specimen sequenced in a study of T cells in Graves' hyperthyroidism and ophthalmopathy. Amplified TCR beta CDR3 regions derived from RNA transcripts. TCR CDR3 regions were first amplified by RT-PCR with HTBI primers. From the multiplex PCR reads, TCRdb called clonotypes with MiXCR, one entry per CDR3 protein. The sample has 300,000 to 500,000 distinct CDR3 sequences; 11% to 15% are singletons. Material for sequencing was blood. The receptors shown here come from a man aged 50 to 60 with Graves' ophthalmopathy.

Concerning this clonotype itself: A much bigger clone sits one base away, suggesting this may be a read error. V gene TRBV20-1 combines with J gene TRBJ2-1; TRBD2 might be the D (7 bases). Germline V gives CDR1 DFQATT, CDR2 SNEGSKA (reference sequence). V lost 5 bases and J 3 bases, leaving 17 bases between the germline ends. This CDR3 has 15 residues. Here the CDR3 reads CSAGMGGGSYNEQFF. The CDR3 DNA reads TGCAGTGCTGGTATGGGGGGCGGGAGCTACAATGAGCAGTTCTTC.

This clonotype came up many times. The chain carries TRBV28 and TRBJ2-2; TRBD2 aligns across 10 bases. V shed 6 bases, J shed 7 bases, and the junction held 5 bases outside the gene matches. Germline-derived CDR1 and CDR2 are MDHEN and SYDVKM. CDR3 length: 14 residues. The CDR3 bases are TGTGCCAGCAGACTAGCGGGGAGGGGCGGGGAGCTGTTTTTT. Encoded protein: CASRLAGRGGELFF.

This clonotype was counted only a few times. The CDR3 DNA follows: TGTGCCAGCAGCCGCCCATATTATGGCTACACCTTC. This translates into CASSRPYYGYTF. J is TRBJ1-2 and V is TRBV6-2 or TRBV6-3; D is unclear. Germline CDR1 is MNHEY and CDR2 is SVGEGT. The CDR3 extends over 12 amino acids. The ends were cut back, 6 bases at V and 5 bases at J, with 10 bases in the middle.

This clonotype was recorded many times. V usage is TRBV7-9 and J usage is TRBJ2-1; D tentatively reads TRBD1 or TRBD2 (5 bases each). Trimming removed 7 bases from V and 6 bases from J, with 19 bases in between. CDR3 size: 15 residues. Germline V gene sequence: CDR1 SEHNR, CDR2 FQNEAQ (reference sequence). In DNA, the CDR3 is TGTGCCAGCAACGTCCCTCGAGGGGAGCTCAATGAGCAGTTCTTC. Translating gives CASNVPRGELNEQFF.

This clonotype was seen ten or more times. The chain carries TRBV20-1 and TRBJ2-3; 10 bases are shared with TRBD2. Trimming removed 6 bases from V and 2 bases from J; junction bases left unmatched: 2. Germline assignment: CDR1 DFQATT and CDR2 SNEGSKA (reference sequence). The CDR3 covers 13 residues. The CDR3: CSATSGYTDTQYF. CDR3 bases: TGCAGTGCGACTAGCGGGTACACAGATACGCAGTATTTT.